This T cell receptor beta chain was sequenced in a study of memory CD4+ T cells and cytomegalovirus serostatus. The CDR3 has 15 residues. V gave up 6 bases and J gave up 3 bases; unmatched junction bases: 7. Germline V CDR1 and CDR2: MNHNY, SVGAGI (reference sequence). Broader study findings: CMV serostatus prediction reached median AUC approximately 0.95, or 0.91 with US-trained model. Of under 200 reported CMV TCRbeta sequences, under 70 were found in memory CD4+ repertoires.

TCRdb keeps only in-frame clones here, not all; method: immunoSEQ multiplex PCR. The sample shows under 100,000 clones, approximately 80% of them seen only once. This clone was counted a few times. Its antigen is not known. The sort gate was single viable CD3+CD4+CD8-CD45RO+ cells for memory CD4+ T cells. The sequence came from an adult in good health and CMV-seronegative. Sequenced material: memory CD4+ T cells from blood. V and J are TRBV6-6 and TRBJ2-2; 7 bases align to TRBD1. The DNA of the CDR3 is TGTGCCAGCAGAAAGGCAACAGGGGACACCGGGGAGCTGTTTTTT. Its translation is CASRKATGDTGELFF.